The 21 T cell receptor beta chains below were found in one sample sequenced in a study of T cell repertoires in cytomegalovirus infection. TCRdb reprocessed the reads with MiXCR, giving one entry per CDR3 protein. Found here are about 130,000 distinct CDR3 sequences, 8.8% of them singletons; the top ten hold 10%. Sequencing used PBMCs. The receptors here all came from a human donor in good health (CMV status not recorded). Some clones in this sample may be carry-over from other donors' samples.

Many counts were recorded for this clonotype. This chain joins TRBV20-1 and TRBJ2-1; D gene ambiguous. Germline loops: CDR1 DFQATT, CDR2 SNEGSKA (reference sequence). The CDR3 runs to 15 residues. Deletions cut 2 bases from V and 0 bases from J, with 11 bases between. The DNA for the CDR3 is TGCAGTGCTAGATCCCGTCTAAACTCCTACAATGAGCAGTTCTTC. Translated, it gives CSARSRLNSYNEQFF.

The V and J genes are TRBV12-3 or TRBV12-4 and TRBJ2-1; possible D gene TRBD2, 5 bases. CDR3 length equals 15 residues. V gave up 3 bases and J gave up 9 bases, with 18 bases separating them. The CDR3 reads CASSFSDWARGEQFF. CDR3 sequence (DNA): TGTGCCAGCAGTTTTTCCGACTGGGCACGGGGTGAGCAGTTCTTC.

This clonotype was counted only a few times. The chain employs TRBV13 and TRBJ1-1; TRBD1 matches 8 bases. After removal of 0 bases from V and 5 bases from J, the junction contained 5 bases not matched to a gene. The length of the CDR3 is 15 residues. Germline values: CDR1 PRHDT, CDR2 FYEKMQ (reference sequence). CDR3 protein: CASSLGRQGQTEAFF. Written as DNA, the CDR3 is TGTGCCAGCAGCTTAGGGCGACAGGGGCAAACTGAAGCTTTCTTT.

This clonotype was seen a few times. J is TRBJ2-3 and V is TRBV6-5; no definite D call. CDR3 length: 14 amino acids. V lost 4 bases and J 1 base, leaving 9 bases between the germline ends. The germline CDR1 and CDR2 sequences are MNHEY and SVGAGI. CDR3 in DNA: TGTGCCAGCAGTTCAAGGACGGGCACAGATACGCAGTATTTT. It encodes CASSSRTGTDTQYF.

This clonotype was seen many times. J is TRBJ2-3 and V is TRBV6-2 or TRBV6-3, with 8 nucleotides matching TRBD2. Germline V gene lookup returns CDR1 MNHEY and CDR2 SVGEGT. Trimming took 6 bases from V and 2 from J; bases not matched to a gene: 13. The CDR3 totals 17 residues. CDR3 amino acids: CASRHLSGGRDTDTQYF. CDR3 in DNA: TGTGCCAGCAGGCACCTCAGCGGGGGTCGCGACACAGATACGCAGTATTTT.

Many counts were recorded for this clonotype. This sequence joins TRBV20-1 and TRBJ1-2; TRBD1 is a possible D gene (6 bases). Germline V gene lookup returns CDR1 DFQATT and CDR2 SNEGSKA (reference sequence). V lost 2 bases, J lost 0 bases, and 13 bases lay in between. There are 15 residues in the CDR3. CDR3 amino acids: CSARHSTGPNYGYTF. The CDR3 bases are TGCAGTGCTAGACATTCGACAGGACCTAACTATGGCTACACCTTC.

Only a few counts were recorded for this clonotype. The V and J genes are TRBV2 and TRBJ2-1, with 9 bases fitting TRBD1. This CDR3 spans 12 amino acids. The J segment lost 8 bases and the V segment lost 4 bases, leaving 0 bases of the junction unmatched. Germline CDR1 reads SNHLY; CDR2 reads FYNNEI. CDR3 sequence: CASSGTGDEQFF. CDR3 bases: TGTGCCAGCAGTGGGACAGGGGATGAGCAGTTCTTC.

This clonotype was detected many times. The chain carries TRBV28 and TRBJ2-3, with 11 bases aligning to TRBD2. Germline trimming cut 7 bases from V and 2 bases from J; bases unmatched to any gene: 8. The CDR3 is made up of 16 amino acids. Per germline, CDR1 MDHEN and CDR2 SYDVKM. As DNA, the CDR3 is TGTGCCAGCAATAGCGGGGGGGCCCGGGACACAGATACGCAGTATTTT. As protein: CASNSGGARDTDTQYF.

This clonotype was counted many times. DNA for the CDR3: TGCGCCAGCAGCCAAGCCGGACAGGGTCGTACCTACGAGCAGTACTTC. Translated: CASSQAGQGRTYEQYF. The chain employs TRBV4-1 and TRBJ2-7; 8 bases are shared with TRBD1. Germline V CDR1 and CDR2: MGHRA, YSYEKL. V trimming: 1 base; J trimming: 2 bases; junction bases outside the gene matches: 7. This CDR3 is 16 amino acids long.

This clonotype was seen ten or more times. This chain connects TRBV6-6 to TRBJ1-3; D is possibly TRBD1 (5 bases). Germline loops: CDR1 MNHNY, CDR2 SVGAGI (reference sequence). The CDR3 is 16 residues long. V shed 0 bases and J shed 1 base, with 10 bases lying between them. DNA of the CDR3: TGTGCCAGCAGTTACTCAGCAGGGCGATCTGGAAACACCATATATTTT. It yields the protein CASSYSAGRSGNTIYF.

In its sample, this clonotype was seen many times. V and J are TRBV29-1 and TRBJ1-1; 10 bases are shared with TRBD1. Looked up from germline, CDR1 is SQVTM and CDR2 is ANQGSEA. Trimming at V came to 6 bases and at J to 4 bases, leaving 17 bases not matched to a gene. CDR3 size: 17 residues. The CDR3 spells CSVGIGTGVFGITEAFF. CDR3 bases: TGCAGCGTCGGAATAGGGACAGGGGTGTTCGGGATCACTGAAGCTTTCTTT.

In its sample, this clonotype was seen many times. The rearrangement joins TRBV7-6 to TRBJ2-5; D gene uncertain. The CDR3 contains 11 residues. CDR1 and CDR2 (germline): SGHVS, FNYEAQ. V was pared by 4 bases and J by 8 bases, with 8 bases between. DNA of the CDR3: TGTGCCAGCAGCTACCCCCCAACCCAGTACTTC. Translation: CASSYPPTQYF.

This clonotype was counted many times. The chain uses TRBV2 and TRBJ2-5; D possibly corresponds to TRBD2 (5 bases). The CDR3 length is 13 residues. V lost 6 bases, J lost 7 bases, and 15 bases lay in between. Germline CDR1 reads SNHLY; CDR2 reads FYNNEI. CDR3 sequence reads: CASSPGIEATQYF. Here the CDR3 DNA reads TGTGCCAGCAGCCCGGGGATAGAGGCGACCCAGTACTTC.

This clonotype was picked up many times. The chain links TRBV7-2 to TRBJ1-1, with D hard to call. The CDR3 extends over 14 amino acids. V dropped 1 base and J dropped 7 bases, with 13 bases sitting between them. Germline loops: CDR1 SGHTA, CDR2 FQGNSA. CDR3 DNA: TGTGCCAGCAGCTTAGATCCTATAGGTGTTGAAGCTTTCTTT. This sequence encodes CASSLDPIGVEAFF.

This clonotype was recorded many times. This CDR3 reads CASKGLRGAMNTEAFF. Here the CDR3 DNA reads TGTGCCAGTAAGGGTCTGAGGGGGGCCATGAACACTGAAGCTTTCTTT. The V gene is TRBV19, the J gene TRBJ1-1, with a possible D match to TRBD1 (6 bases). The V end lost 7 bases, the J end lost 0 bases, and 18 bases lay between the germline ends. Per germline, CDR1 LNHDA and CDR2 SQIVND (reference sequence). CDR3 length: 16 residues. Full variable domain (remainder filled in from reference TRBV19 and TRBJ1-1): DGGITQSPKYLFRKEGQNVTLSCEQNLNHDAMYWYRQDPGQGLRLIYYSQIVNDFQKGDIAEGYSVSREKKESFPLTVTSAQKNPTAFYLCASKGLRGAMNTEAFFGQGTRLTVV.

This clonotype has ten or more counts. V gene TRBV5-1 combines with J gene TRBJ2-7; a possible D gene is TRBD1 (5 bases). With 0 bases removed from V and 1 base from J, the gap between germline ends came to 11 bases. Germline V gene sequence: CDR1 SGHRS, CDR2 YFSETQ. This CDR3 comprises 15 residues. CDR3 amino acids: CASSLDFGQSYEQYF. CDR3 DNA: TGCGCCAGCAGCTTGGATTTTGGACAATCCTACGAGCAGTACTTC.

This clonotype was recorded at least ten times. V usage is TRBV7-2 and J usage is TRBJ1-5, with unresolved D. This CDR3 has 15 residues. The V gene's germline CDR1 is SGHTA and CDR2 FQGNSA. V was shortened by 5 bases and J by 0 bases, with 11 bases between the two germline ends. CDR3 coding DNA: TGTGCCAGCAGCCCCAGTGTGGCTAGCAATCAGCCCCAGCATTTT. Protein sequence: CASSPSVASNQPQHF.

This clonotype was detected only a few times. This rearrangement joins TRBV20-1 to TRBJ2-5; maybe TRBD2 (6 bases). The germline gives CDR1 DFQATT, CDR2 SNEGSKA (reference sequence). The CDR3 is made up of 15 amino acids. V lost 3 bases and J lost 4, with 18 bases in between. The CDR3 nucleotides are TGCAGTGCTAGCCCCTCGAATAGCGGAGTAGAGACCCAGTACTTC. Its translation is CSASPSNSGVETQYF.

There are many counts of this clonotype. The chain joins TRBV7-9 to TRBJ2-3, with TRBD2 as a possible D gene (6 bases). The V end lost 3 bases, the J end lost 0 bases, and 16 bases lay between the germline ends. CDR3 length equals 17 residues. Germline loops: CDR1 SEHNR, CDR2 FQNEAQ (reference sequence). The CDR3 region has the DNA TGTGCCAGCAGCTTGGAGGGGAGAGGTTTTAGCACAGATACGCAGTATTTT. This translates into CASSLEGRGFSTDTQYF.

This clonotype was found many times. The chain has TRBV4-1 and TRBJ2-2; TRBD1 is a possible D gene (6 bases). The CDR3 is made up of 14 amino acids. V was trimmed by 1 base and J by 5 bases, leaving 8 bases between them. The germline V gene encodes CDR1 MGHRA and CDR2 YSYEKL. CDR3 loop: CASSQGRGTGELFF. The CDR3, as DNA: TGCGCCAGCAGCCAAGGAAGGGGGACCGGGGAGCTGTTTTTT.

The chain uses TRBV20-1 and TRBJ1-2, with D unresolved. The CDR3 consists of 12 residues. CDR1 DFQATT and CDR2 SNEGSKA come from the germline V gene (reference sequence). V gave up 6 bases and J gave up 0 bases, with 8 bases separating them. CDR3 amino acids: CSALTANYGYTF. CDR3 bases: TGCAGTGCCCTAACCGCTAACTATGGCTACACCTTC.